This T cell receptor beta chain was captured in a study of blood T cell repertoires in COVID-19. Study-level information: Collection of acute and convalescent COVID-19 samples took place in the United States, Italy and Spain. In each case, the material was cDNA or gDNA derived from T cells, B-cell-depleted T cells, or PBMCs.

Methods used by the authors: Estimation of nucleated cell counts relied on the amplification of reference gene primers. TCRdb keeps only in-frame clones here, not all; method: immunoSEQ multiplex PCR. For V, J and clone size, that table is used; D and trimming come from the DNA. The sample has roughly 250,000 clones; roughly 82% are singletons. The sample was peripheral blood. The receptor was isolated from a woman aged 65 to 85 with acute or convalescent COVID-19.

This CDR3 reads CASSPSWGAGGNQPQHF. In DNA form, the CDR3 reads TGTGCCAGCAGCCCATCGTGGGGGGCGGGGGGCAATCAGCCCCAGCATTTT. The chain has TRBV6-2 or TRBV6-3 and TRBJ1-5; D possibly corresponds to TRBD1 (6 bases). The germline V gene has CDR1 MNHEY and CDR2 SVGEGT. The V end was cut by 6 bases, the J end by 2 bases, with 20 bases between. The CDR3 is made up of 17 amino acids.